Below, one T cell receptor (beta chain) is given with its context. As to treatment: around 19 received Ad26.COV2.S at low or high dose, single or two shots; 5 received placebo; per-sample allocation not given. Sample collection was performed on day 63 after the first vaccine or placebo injection. Vaccination used an Ad26 vector expressing Wuhan-strain SARS-CoV-2 spike. Assay used: immunoSEQ multiplex PCR; TCRdb lists only in-frame clones, some missing. The profile shows around 250,000 clones, approximately 88% of them singletons. The data are from a study of Ad26.COV2.S vaccination and SARS-CoV-2 variants. Study context: In the study, Ad26.COV2.S was injected intramuscularly once, or twice 56 days apart.

The source material was peripheral blood, sampled in a trial of Ad26.COV2.S vaccine versus placebo. This TCR derives from a person between 18 and 60 years old who received the Ad26.COV2.S COVID-19 vaccine or a placebo.

DNA of the CDR3: TGTGCCAGCAGCTTCGGCGGACCTCAGTTCTTC. This gives the protein CASSFGGPQFF. This chain connects TRBV5-6 to TRBJ2-1; D unclear. V was trimmed by 2 bases and J by 13 bases, leaving 10 bases between them. CDR1 and CDR2 (germline): SGHDT, YYEEEE. This CDR3 has 11 amino acids.